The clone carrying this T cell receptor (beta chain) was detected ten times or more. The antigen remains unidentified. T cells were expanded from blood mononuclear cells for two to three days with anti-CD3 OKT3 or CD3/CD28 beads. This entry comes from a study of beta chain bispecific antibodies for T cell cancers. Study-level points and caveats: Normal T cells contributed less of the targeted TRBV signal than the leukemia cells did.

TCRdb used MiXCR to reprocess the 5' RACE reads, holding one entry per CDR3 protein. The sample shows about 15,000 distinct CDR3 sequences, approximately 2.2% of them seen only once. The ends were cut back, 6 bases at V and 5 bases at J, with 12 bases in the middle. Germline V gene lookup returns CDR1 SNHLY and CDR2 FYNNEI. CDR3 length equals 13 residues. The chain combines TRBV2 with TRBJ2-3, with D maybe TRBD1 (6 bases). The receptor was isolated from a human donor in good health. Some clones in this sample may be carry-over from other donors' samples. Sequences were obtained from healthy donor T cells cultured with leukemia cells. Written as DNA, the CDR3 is TGTGCCAGCAGCGGGACAAATAGAGATACGCAGTATTTT. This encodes CASSGTNRDTQYF.